A selection of T cell receptor beta chains follows, all from one sample in a study of blood T cell repertoires in COVID-19. Sequenced by immunoSEQ multiplex PCR; TCRdb stores in-frame clones only, minus some. Among 95,000 to 100,000 clones listed, roughly 84% were seen once. Specimen: peripheral blood. The source of these receptors is an older woman with acute or convalescent COVID-19. CDR3s include the opening cysteine and the closing phenylalanine or tryptophan. A D gene is named only where the DNA matches it firmly. Size is omitted from some rows. Given values are once, few, many or a class for expanded clones.

>.|TRBD1|TRBJ1-3|TRBV7-8
CASSFSQGAANTIYF
TGTGCCAGCAGCTTCAGTCAGGGGGCGGCAAACACCATATATTTT
>.|.|TRBJ2-2|TRBV9
CASSGTLGPGELFF
TGTGCCAGCAGCGGAACACTAGGCCCCGGGGAGCTGTTTTTT
>.|TRBD1|TRBJ1-3|TRBV6-5
CASSSLGGVSGNTIYF
TGTGCCAGCAGTTCCTTAGGGGGCGTCTCTGGAAACACCATATATTTT
>.|.|TRBJ1-2|TRBV6-5
CASSYSRQLFGYGYTF
TGTGCCAGCAGTTACTCCAGACAGCTTTTCGGCTATGGCTACACCTTC
>.|.|TRBJ1-1|TRBV28
CASSLRGEAFF
TGTGCCAGCAGCCTCCGGGGTGAAGCTTTCTTT
>.|TRBD1|TRBJ1-5|TRBV2
CASSEGSRGYNQPQHF
TGTGCCAGCAGTGAAGGATCCAGGGGGTACAATCAGCCCCAGCATTTT
>.|.|TRBJ1-1|TRBV7-9
CASSLYEGTEAFF
TGTGCCAGCAGCTTATACGAGGGAACTGAAGCTTTCTTT
>.|TRBD1|TRBJ1-3|TRBV19
CASQTGSSGNTIYF
TGTGCCAGCCAGACAGGGAGCTCTGGAAACACCATATATTTT
>.|.|TRBJ2-2|TRBV5-6
CASSAQLTGELFF
TGTGCCAGCAGCGCCCAACTAACCGGGGAGCTGTTTTTT
>once|.|TRBJ2-5|TRBV5-1
CASSITDPTGTRGQTQYF
TGCGCCAGCAGCATAACGGACCCGACCGGGACTAGGGGGCAGACCCAGTACTTC
>.|.|TRBJ1-1|TRBV5-4
CASSLTGYEAFF
TGTGCCAGCAGCTTAACAGGGTACGAAGCTTTCTTT
>.|TRBD2|TRBJ2-3|TRBV6-5
CASRPGLQTDTQYF
TGTGCCAGCAGGCCGGGACTACAGACAGATACGCAGTATTTT
>.|.|TRBJ2-7|TRBV3-1/TRBV3-2
CASSREAGEQYF
TGTGCCAGCAGCCGAGAGGCGGGGGAGCAGTACTTC
>.|TRBD2|TRBJ2-1|TRBV10-1
CARERSGGFSYNEQFF
TGCGCCAGGGAACGGAGCGGGGGTTTTTCCTACAATGAGCAGTTCTTC
>once|TRBD2|TRBJ2-3|TRBV7-3
CASSLAGGSTDTQYF
TGTGCCAGCAGCTTAGCGGGGGGGAGCACAGATACGCAGTATTTT
>.|TRBD1|TRBJ1-2|TRBV5-5
CASSTVPGQGIYGYTF
TGTGCCAGCAGCACAGTCCCGGGACAGGGTATCTATGGCTACACCTTC
>.|.|TRBJ2-7|TRBV29-1
CSVGQTTSYEQYF
TGCAGCGTTGGACAGACAACCTCCTACGAGCAGTACTTC
>.|TRBD1|TRBJ1-5|TRBV15
CATRWGTGGYSNQPQHF
TGTGCCACCAGGTGGGGGACAGGGGGCTATAGCAATCAGCCCCAGCATTTT
>.|.|TRBJ2-5|TRBV7-8
CASSLGGDHQETQYF
TGTGCCAGCAGCTTAGGGGGCGATCACCAAGAGACCCAGTACTTC
>.|TRBD2|TRBJ2-2|TRBV5-1
CASSKAGGNTGELFF
TGCGCCAGCAGCAAAGCGGGGGGGAACACCGGGGAGCTGTTTTTT
>.|TRBD2|TRBJ2-3|TRBV5-1
CASSPGRVAGSTDTQYF
TGCGCCAGCAGCCCCGGGAGGGTAGCGGGGAGCACAGATACGCAGTATTTT
>.|.|TRBJ2-1|TRBV11-3
CASSPFVSSGSYNEQFF
TGTGCCAGCAGCCCCTTTGTTAGCTCGGGCTCCTACAATGAGCAGTTCTTC
>.|.|TRBJ1-2|TRBV7-3
CASSPDSFGGYTF
TGTGCCAGCAGCCCGGACAGTTTCGGGGGCTACACCTTC
>.|TRBD2|TRBJ2-1|TRBV13
CASSLGLAAYNEQFF
TGTGCCAGCAGCTTAGGACTAGCGGCCTACAATGAGCAGTTCTTC
>.|.|TRBJ1-3|TRBV3-1/TRBV3-2
CASSSTRGGGNTIYF
TGTGCCAGCAGCTCCACCCGGGGGGGTGGAAACACCATATATTTT
>few|.|TRBJ1-1|TRBV10-3
CAISESTLGTEAFF
TGTGCCATCAGTGAGTCGACTCTGGGCACTGAAGCTTTCTTT
>.|TRBD2|TRBJ2-5|TRBV6-2/TRBV6-3
CASSHGLAGAETQYF
TGTGCCAGCAGCCACGGACTAGCGGGGGCGGAGACCCAGTACTTC
>.|.|TRBJ2-2|TRBV7-3
CASSSGRQAGELFF
TGTGCCAGCAGCTCGGGTCGACAGGCCGGGGAGCTGTTTTTT
>.|TRBD1|TRBJ1-2|TRBV6-2/TRBV6-3
CASSLYQGAIDYGYTF
TGTGCCAGCAGCCTTTATCAGGGGGCGATAGACTATGGCTACACCTTC
>once|TRBD1|TRBJ2-2|TRBV19
CASSTLQLTGGQGELFF
TGTGCCAGTAGTACGCTCCAATTGACAGGGGGCCAGGGGGAGCTGTTTTTT
>.|.|TRBJ2-3|TRBV2
CASIGTSTDTQYF
TGTGCCAGCATTGGTACTAGCACAGATACGCAGTATTTT
>.|TRBD1|TRBJ2-7|TRBV18
CASSGGQGASWEQYF
TGTGCCAGCTCGGGGGGACAGGGGGCTTCGTGGGAGCAGTACTTC
>.|.|TRBJ2-1|TRBV29-1
CSVAGDSYNEQFF
TGCAGCGTTGCGGGGGACTCGTACAATGAGCAGTTCTTC